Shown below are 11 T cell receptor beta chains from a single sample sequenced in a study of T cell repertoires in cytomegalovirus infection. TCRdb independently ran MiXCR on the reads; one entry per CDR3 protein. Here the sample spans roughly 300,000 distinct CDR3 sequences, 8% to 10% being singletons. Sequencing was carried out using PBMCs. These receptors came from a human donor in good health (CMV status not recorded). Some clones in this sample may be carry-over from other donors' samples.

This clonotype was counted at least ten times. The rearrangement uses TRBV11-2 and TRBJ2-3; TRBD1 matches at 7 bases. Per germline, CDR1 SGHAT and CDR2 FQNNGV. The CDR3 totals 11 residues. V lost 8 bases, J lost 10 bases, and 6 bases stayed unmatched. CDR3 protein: CASGDRAAQYF. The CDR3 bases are TGTGCCAGCGGCGACAGGGCCGCGCAGTATTTT. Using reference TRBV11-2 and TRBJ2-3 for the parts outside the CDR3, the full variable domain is EAGVAQSPRYKIIEKRQSVAFWCNPISGHATLYWYQQILGQGPKLLIQFQNNGVVDDSQLPKDRFSAERLKGVDSTLKIQPAKLEDSAVYLCASGDRAAQYFGPGTRLTVL.

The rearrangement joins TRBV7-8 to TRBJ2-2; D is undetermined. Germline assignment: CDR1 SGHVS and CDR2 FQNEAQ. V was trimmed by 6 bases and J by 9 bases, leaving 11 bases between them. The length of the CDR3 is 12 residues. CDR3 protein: CASRPLVRELFF. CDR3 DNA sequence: TGTGCCAGCAGACCCCTGGTCCGGGAGCTGTTTTTT.

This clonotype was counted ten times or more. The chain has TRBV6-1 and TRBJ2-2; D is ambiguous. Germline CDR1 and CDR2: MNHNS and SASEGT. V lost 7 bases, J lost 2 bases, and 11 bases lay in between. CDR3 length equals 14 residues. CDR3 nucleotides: TGTGCCAGCAACGCGAGACAAAACACCGGGGAGCTGTTTTTT. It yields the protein CASNARQNTGELFF.

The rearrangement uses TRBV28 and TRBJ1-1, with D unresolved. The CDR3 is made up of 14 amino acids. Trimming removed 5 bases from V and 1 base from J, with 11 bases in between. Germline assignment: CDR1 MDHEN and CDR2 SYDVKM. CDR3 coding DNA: TGTGCCAGCAGTCCCCCTTTTGGGAACACTGAAGCTTTCTTT. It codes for CASSPPFGNTEAFF.

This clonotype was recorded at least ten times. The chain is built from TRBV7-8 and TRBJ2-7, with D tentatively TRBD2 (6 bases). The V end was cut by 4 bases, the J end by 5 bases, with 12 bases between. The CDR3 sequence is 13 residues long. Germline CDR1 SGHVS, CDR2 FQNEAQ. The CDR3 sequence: CASSSGRDHEQYF. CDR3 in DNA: TGTGCCAGCAGCTCAGGGCGGGACCACGAGCAGTACTTC.

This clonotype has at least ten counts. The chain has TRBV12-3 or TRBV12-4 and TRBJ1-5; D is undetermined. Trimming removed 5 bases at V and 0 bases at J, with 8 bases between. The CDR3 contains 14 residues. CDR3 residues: CASSGRYSNQPQHF. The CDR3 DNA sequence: TGTGCCAGCAGTGGCAGGTATAGCAATCAGCCCCAGCATTTT.

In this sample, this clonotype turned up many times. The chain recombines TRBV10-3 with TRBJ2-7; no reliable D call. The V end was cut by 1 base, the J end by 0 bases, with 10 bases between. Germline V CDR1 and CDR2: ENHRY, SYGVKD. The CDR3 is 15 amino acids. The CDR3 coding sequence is TGTGCCATCAGTGAGTTACGCCGTAACTCCTACGAGCAGTACTTC. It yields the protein CAISELRRNSYEQYF.

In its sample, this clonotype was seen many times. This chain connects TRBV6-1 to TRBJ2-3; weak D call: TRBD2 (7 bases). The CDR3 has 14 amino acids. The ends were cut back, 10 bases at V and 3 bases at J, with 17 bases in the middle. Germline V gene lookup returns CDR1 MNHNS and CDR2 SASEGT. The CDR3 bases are TGTGCCACCGAAGGGGGGGCGCGTACAGATACGCAGTATTTT. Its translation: CATEGGARTDTQYF.

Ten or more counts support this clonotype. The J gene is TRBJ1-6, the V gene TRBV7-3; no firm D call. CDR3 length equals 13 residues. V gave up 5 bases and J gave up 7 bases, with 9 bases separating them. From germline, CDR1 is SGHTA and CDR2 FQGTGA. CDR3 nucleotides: TGTGCCAGCAGCCTCCCCCTCAATTCACCCCTCCACTTT. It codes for CASSLPLNSPLHF.

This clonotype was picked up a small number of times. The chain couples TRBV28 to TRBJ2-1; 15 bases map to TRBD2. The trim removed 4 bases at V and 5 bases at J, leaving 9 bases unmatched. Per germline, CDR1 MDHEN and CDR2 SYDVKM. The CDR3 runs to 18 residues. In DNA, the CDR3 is TGTGCCAGCAGTTCCTCCCGGACTAGCGGGAGGGTCCACAATGAGCAGTTCTTC. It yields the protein CASSSSRTSGRVHNEQFF.

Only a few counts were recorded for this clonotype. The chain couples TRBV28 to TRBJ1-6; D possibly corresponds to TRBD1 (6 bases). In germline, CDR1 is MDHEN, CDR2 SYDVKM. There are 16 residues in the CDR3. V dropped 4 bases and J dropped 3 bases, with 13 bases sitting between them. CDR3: CASSSSDRLYNSPLHF. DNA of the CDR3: TGTGCCAGCAGTTCCTCGGACAGACTCTATAATTCACCCCTCCACTTT.